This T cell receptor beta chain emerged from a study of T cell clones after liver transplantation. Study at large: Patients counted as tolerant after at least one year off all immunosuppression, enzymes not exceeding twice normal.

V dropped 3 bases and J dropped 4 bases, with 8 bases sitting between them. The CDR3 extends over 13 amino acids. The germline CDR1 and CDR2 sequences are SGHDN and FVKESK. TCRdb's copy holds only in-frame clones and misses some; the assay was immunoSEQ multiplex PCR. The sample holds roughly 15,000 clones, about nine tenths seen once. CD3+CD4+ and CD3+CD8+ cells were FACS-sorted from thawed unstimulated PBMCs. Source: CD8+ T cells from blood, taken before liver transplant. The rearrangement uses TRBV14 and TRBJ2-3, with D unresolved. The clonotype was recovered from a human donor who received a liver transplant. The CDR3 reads CASSQHSPDTQYF. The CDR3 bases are TGTGCCAGCAGCCAGCATTCCCCAGATACGCAGTATTTT. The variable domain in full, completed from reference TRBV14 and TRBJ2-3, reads EAGVTQFPSHSVIEKGQTVTLRCDPISGHDNLYWYRRVMGKEIKFLLHFVKESKQDESGMPNNRFLAERTGGTYSTLKVQPAELEDSGVYFCASSQHSPDTQYFGPGTRLTVL.